These T cell receptor beta chains were read from a single sample in a study of early stage breast cancer tumors. The repertoire was sequenced with immunoSEQ multiplex PCR; TCRdb's copy has only in-frame clones and lacks some. The table records tens of thousands of clones, about 78% of them present only once. The specimen sequenced was blood. Receptors originate from a person in their fifties or sixties with breast cancer. Each CDR3 is given with its conserved first and last residue. D genes are given only for firm matches. Not every row has a clone size; where given, it reads once, few, many or a size class.

>.|.|TRBV6-1|TRBJ2-7
TGTGCCAGCCGTCTCCTCTACGAGCAGTACTTC
CASRLLYEQYF
>few|.|TRBV19|TRBJ1-2
TGTGCCAGTACCGCTCAGGGGACGGGCTTCTATGGCTACACCTTC
CASTAQGTGFYGYTF
>.|.|TRBV4-3|TRBJ2-1
TGCGCCAGCAGCCAAGACGGACTGGATCAGCAGTTCTTC
CASSQDGLDQQFF
>.|.|TRBV12-5|TRBJ1-6
TGTGCTAGTGGTTTGTCCCTAACTGACGGAGGGGATTCACCCCTCCACTTT
CASGLSLTDGGDSPLHF
>.|.|TRBV27|TRBJ2-7
TGTGCCAGCAGTTTATCGATGACGGACACATACTCCTACGAGCAGTACTTC
CASSLSMTDTYSYEQYF
>.|TRBD1|TRBV10-3|TRBJ2-2
TGTGCCATCAGCGACAGGGGAAACACCGGGGAGCTGTTTTTT
CAISDRGNTGELFF
>.|.|TRBV6-1|TRBJ1-1
TGTGCCAGCAGTGAAAGGGGCAGGCGAGCTTTCTTT
CASSERGRRAFF
>.|TRBD1|TRBV18|TRBJ1-4
TGTGCCAGCTCACCAGGGACAGAATCTAATGAAAAACTGTTTTTT
CASSPGTESNEKLFF
>.|.|TRBV6-1|TRBJ2-5
TGTGCCAGCAGACCCCCAGGGCAGGAGACCCAGTACTTC
CASRPPGQETQYF
>few|.|TRBV19|TRBJ1-6
TGTGCCAGTAGTATAGATTCAGGGGATTCACCCCTCCACTTT
CASSIDSGDSPLHF
>.|.|TRBV7-3|TRBJ1-1
TGTGCCAGCAGCTCTCAGGGGTTGGCTGAAGCTTTCTTT
CASSSQGLAEAFF
>.|TRBD2|TRBV15|TRBJ2-2
TGTGCCACCCGGGAGGGGTACACCGGGGAGCTGTTTTTT
CATREGYTGELFF
>.|TRBD2|TRBV7-2|TRBJ2-1
TGTGCCACCCAGCTTAGGAGGCGGGAGGAGCAGTTCTTC
CATQLRRREEQFF
>once|TRBD2|TRBV5-1|TRBJ2-5
TGCGCCAGCAGCTTGGAGGATAGCGGGTCAGAGACCCAGTACTTC
CASSLEDSGSETQYF
>.|TRBD1|TRBV18|TRBJ2-2
TGTGCCAGCTCACCACGACCCCCCGGACAGGGCACCGGGGAGCTGTTTTTT
CASSPRPPGQGTGELFF
>.|.|TRBV14|TRBJ2-1
TGTGCCAGCGGGAGGCAGTACAATGAGCAGTTCTTC
CASGRQYNEQFF
>.|TRBD2|TRBV10-2|TRBJ2-5
TGCGCCAGCAGTGAGCCACGACGACTAGCGGGGGGGCGAGAGACCCAGTACTTC
CASSEPRRLAGGRETQYF
>once|.|TRBV10-2|TRBJ2-1
TGCGCCAGCAGTGAGGGCTCACCCTCCTACAATGAGCAGTTCTTC
CASSEGSPSYNEQFF
>.|.|TRBV6-4|TRBJ1-2
TGTGCCAGCCGACCCGGCGGGGCAGGCGACGAGTATACCTTC
CASRPGGAGDEYTF
>.|TRBD1|TRBV6-5|TRBJ1-2
TGTGCCAGCAGTTACTCACAGGGGGAGAATGGCTACACCTTC
CASSYSQGENGYTF
>.|.|TRBV5-6|TRBJ1-2
TGTGCCAGCAGCTTGGTATCGAGCGGACCCTATGGCTACACCTTC
CASSLVSSGPYGYTF
>once|.|TRBV5-4|TRBJ2-6
TGTGCCAGCAGCTCCACCCAGGTTGGGGCCAACGTCCTGACTTTC
CASSSTQVGANVLTF
>few|.|TRBV10-3|TRBJ1-3
TGTGCCATCAGTGAGCCGGGAGGTTCCTCTGGAAACACCATATATTTT
CAISEPGGSSGNTIYF
>.|.|TRBV27|TRBJ1-3
TGTGCCAGCAGTTCAATGACAGGCCGTGGAAACACCATATATTTT
CASSSMTGRGNTIYF
>.|TRBD2|TRBV25-1|TRBJ2-7
TGTGCCAGCAGCCCTGCGGGGGAAGTCTACTACGAGCAGTACTTC
CASSPAGEVYYEQYF
>.|.|TRBV20-1|TRBJ2-3
TGCAGTGTGGAGGAAGTAGATACGCAGTATTTT
CSVEEVDTQYF
>.|.|TRBV2|TRBJ2-5
TGTGCCAGCATCACTGGACTGGCAAGGGAGATCCAGTACTTC
CASITGLAREIQYF
>.|TRBD1|TRBV5-1|TRBJ2-3
TGCGCCAGCAGCCTAGACAGGGTTGGAGATACGCAGTATTTT
CASSLDRVGDTQYF
>.|.|TRBV7-6|TRBJ2-7
TGTGCCAGCAGCTTAGCCTCGACAGGTTCCTACGAGCAGTACTTC
CASSLASTGSYEQYF
>.|TRBD1|TRBV10-2|TRBJ1-1
TGCGCCAGCAGTGGGACAGGGAGTGCTTTCTTT
CASSGTGSAFF
>.|.|TRBV7-2|TRBJ2-3
TGTGCCAGCAGCCAAGGGGGTCTCTATAGCACAGATACGCAGTATTTT
CASSQGGLYSTDTQYF
>once|.|TRBV10-3|TRBJ2-3
TGTGCCGTCTCAGGGGACTACCAAGATACGCAGTATTTT
CAVSGDYQDTQYF
>once|TRBD1|TRBV7-3|TRBJ2-2
TGTGCCAGCAGCACACAGGGGTCCGGGGAGCTGTTTTTT
CASSTQGSGELFF
>.|TRBD2|TRBV11-2|TRBJ2-2
TGTGCCAGCCGGGCTAGCGGGGGCACCGGGGAGCTGTTTTTT
CASRASGGTGELFF
>.|.|TRBV2|TRBJ2-5
TGTGCCAGCAGTGTCCAGGGCTACGAGACCCAGTACTTC
CASSVQGYETQYF
>once|.|TRBV5-5|TRBJ2-7
TGTGCCAGCAGCTTGGGAGCAGGGCGATTCTACGAGCAGTACTTC
CASSLGAGRFYEQYF
>few|.|TRBV7-9|TRBJ2-7
TGTGCCAGCAGCTTAGCGGAGGGCGGTCGCTCCTACGAGCAGTACTTC
CASSLAEGGRSYEQYF
>.|TRBD2|TRBV7-2|TRBJ2-2
TGTGCCAGCAGCTTTTTAGCGGGGGAGGTCGGGGAGCTGTTTTTT
CASSFLAGEVGELFF
>.|TRBD1|TRBV11-2|TRBJ2-7
TGTGCCAGCAGCTTAGCCCGGGACAGGGAGATGTCGAGCTCCTACGAGCAGTACTTC
CASSLARDREMSSSYEQYF
>.|.|TRBV6-6|TRBJ2-3
TGTGCCAGCCAGGGGTCCAACACAGATACGCAGTATTTT
CASQGSNTDTQYF
>.|TRBD2|TRBV15|TRBJ2-2
TGTGCCACCAGCAGAGATTTAGGACTAGGCACCGGGGAGCTGTTTTTT
CATSRDLGLGTGELFF
>.|TRBD1|TRBV25-1|TRBJ2-7
TGTGCCAGCAGTGAATCTTCGGGACAGGGCCTCTACGAGCAGTACTTC
CASSESSGQGLYEQYF
>few|.|TRBV19|TRBJ1-2
TGTGCCAGTAGTATAGCGGGCTATGGCTACACCTTC
CASSIAGYGYTF
>once|TRBD2|TRBV27|TRBJ2-3
TGTGCCAGCAGTACTCTAGCGGGGGGTAGAGGCACAGATACGCAGTATTTT
CASSTLAGGRGTDTQYF
>.|.|TRBV7-6|TRBJ2-6
TGTGCCAGCAGCTTACTCATTGTGGGGCCCTCTGGGGCCAACGTCCTGACTTTC
CASSLLIVGPSGANVLTF
>.|TRBD2|TRBV7-8|TRBJ2-3
TGTGCCAGCAGCTTATTTGCCCGGACTAGCGGGATCCGCGATACGCAGTATTTT
CASSLFARTSGIRDTQYF
>.|.|TRBV14|TRBJ1-6
TGTGCCAGCAGCCAAGGTCCAGGGAGGGTGTCACCCCTCCACTTT
CASSQGPGRVSPLHF
>few|.|TRBV7-9|TRBJ1-4
TGTGCCAGCAGCTCCCTTGAAAAACTGTTTTTT
CASSSLEKLFF
>.|TRBD1|TRBV5-1|TRBJ1-4
TGCGCCAGCAGCTTAGGGACAGGGGGAAATGAAAAACTGTTTTTT
CASSLGTGGNEKLFF